A single T cell receptor beta chain is shown here with its context. Its specificity is not known. The germline gives CDR1 MNHNY, CDR2 SVGAGI (reference sequence). This CDR3 region has 13 residues. Trimming cost V 6 bases and J 6 bases; bases outside gene matches: 5. This record belongs to a study of shared clonotypes between healthy human individuals. The repertoire was sequenced with immunoSEQ multiplex PCR; TCRdb's copy has only in-frame clones and lacks some. Here the sample spans about a million clones, about 72% being singletons. Broader study findings: Generation probabilities of non-shared clonotypes were lower (relative to those shared by all four donors).

The TCR sequence derives from a man between 18 and 29 years old in good health. Some clones in this sample may be carry-over from other donors' samples. The specimen was memory CD4+ T cells from PBMCs. Subset defined: CD45RA-negative fraction. The rearrangement uses TRBV6-6 and TRBJ1-2, with TRBD1 matching 9 bases. CDR3 sequence (DNA): TGTGCCAGCAGGGTAACAGGGGGCAATGGCTACACCTTC. Its translation is CASRVTGGNGYTF.